This entry describes one T cell receptor (beta chain). What antigen it recognizes has not been identified. Base quality data are lacking; no much larger clone is found one base away. TCRbeta CDR3 regions were amplified from genomic DNA using the immunoSEQ Assay, a bias-controlled multiplex PCR. The original methods were these. Within the assay, amplification of reference gene primers was used to estimate how many nucleated cells each sample contained. Sequence reads were collapsed and filtered to measure the absolute abundance of every unique TCRbeta CDR3 rearrangement. For each sample, productive Simpson clonality was calculated as the square root of Simpson's diversity index across productive rearrangements. The immuneACCESS repertoire file appears here via TCRdb, limited to in-frame rearrangements. These files lack a portion of the clones; in checked studies, under half of the deficit traces to unresolved V genes, and the cause of the others is not known. V and J calls and clone size come straight from that table; D and trimming were deduced from the DNA. In this sample the table shows around 20,000 clones, roughly 89% of which occur a single time. Clones ranked in the top ten supply 6.5% to 9.5% of the sample.

The sample comes from a study of blood T cell repertoires in COVID-19 (TCRdb year 2020). Regarding the complete study: Samples covering the acute and convalescent phases of COVID-19 were provided by collaborators in the United States, Italy and Spain. The material from the prospective study consisted of cDNA or gDNA derived from T cells, B-cell-depleted T cells, or PBMCs. The dataset comprised deeply sampled blood TCRbeta repertoires from subjects exposed to, actively infected with, or recovered from COVID-19. The repertoires were released in a freely available public database meant as a resource for research on the immune response to SARS-CoV-2. Samples were obtained from the ongoing ImmuneRACE study (first 160 participants) and from some 1,200 subjects provided by 6 global collaborators. A de-identified subject ID, COVID-19 status, age in years and sex were almost always included in the sample metadata. Where available, HLA class I and class II types were taken from metadata supplied by the sample provider and were not determined by assay-based typing. The study at large found these results: Clinical and demographic metadata were provided uncurated, with the amount varying by source and participant.

The CDR3 goes from the cysteine to the phenylalanine over 16 residues. Only CDR3 DNA remains: 48 bases, in frame from the first base. CDR1 and CDR2 were assigned from the germline V gene as SGHRS and YFSETQ. Trimming removed 5 bases from V and 3 bases from J; the gene matches leave 6 bases unexplained. The collaborating institutions used their own protocols to collect whole blood in K2EDTA tubes. For TCRbeta analysis, collaborator samples were shipped as frozen whole blood, as isolated PBMCs, or as DNA extracted from either sample type. The TCR was taken from a woman aged 60-75 years with active COVID-19. The specimen was peripheral blood. The rearrangement combines TRBV5-1 with TRBJ1-6; 9 junctional bases match TRBD1. At the DNA level, the sequence is TGCGCCAGCAGTCGTGGACAGGGGAACTATAATTCACCCCTCCACTTT. Its translation is CASSRGQGNYNSPLHF.